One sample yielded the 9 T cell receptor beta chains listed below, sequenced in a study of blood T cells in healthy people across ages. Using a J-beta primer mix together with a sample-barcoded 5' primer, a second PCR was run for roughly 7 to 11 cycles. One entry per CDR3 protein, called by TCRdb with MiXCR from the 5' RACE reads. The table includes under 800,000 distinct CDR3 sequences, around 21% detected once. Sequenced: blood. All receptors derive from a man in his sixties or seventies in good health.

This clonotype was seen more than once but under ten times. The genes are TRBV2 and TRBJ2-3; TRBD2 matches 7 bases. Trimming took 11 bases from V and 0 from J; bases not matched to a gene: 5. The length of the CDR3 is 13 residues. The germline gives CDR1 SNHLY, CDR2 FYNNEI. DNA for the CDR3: TGTGCCGGCGGACTAGAAAGCACAGATACGCAGTATTTT. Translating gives CAGGLESTDTQYF. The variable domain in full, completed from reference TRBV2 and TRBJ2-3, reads EPEVTQTPSHQVTQMGQEVILRCVPISNHLYFYWYRQILGQKVEFLVSFYNNEISEKSEIFDDQFSVERPDGSNFTLKIRSTKLEDSAMYFCAGGLESTDTQYFGPGTRLTVL.

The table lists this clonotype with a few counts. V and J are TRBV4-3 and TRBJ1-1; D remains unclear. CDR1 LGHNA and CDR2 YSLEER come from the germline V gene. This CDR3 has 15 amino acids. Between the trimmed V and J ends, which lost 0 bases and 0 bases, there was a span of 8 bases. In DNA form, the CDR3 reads TGCGCCAGCAGCCAAGATAAACAGCTGAACACTGAAGCTTTCTTT. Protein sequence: CASSQDKQLNTEAFF.

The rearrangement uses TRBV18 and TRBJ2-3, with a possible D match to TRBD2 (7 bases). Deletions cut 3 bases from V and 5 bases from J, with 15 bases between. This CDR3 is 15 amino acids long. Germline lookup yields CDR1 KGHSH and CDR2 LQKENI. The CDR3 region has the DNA TGTGCCAGCTCACCCCAGGGGAGGGCCGGAGATACGCAGTATTTT. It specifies CASSPQGRAGDTQYF. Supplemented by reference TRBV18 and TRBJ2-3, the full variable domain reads NAGVMQNPRHLVRRRGQEARLRCSPMKGHSHVYWYRQLPEEGLKFMVYLQKENIIDESGMPKERFSAEFPKEGPSILRIQQVVRGDSAAYFCASSPQGRAGDTQYFGPGTRLTVL.

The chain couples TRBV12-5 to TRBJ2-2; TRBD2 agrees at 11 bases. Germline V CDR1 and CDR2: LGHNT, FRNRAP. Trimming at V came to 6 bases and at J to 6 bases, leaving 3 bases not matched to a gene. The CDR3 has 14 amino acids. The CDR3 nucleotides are TGTGCTAGTGGAATAGCGGGAGGGCCCGGGGAGCTGTTTTTT. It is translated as CASGIAGGPGELFF.

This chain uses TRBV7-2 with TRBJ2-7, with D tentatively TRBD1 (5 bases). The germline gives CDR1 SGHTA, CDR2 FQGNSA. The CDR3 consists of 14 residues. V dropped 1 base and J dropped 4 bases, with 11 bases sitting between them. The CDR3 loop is CASSLDETVYEQYF. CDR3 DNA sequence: TGTGCCAGCAGCTTAGATGAGACAGTATACGAGCAGTACTTC. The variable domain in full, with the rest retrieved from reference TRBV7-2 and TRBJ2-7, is GAGVSQSPSNKVTEKGKDVELRCDPISGHTALYWYRQSLGQGLEFLIYFQGNSAPDKSGLPSDRFSAERTGGSVSTLTIQRTQQEDSAVYLCASSLDETVYEQYFGPGTRLTVT.

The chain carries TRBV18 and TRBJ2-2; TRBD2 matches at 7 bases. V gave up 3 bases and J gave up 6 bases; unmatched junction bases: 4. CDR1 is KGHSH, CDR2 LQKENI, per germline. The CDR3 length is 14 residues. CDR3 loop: CASSPTREAGELFF. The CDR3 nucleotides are TGTGCCAGCTCACCGACTCGGGAGGCCGGGGAGCTGTTTTTT.

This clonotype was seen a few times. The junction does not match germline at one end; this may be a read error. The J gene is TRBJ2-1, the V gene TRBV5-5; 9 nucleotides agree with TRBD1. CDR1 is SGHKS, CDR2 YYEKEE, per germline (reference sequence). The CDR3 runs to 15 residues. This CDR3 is CASSSGTGNYNGQFF. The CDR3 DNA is TGTGCCAGCAGTTCCGGGACAGGGAATTACAATGGGCAGTTCTTC. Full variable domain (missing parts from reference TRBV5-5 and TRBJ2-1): DAGVTQSPTHLIKTRGQQVTLRCSPISGHKSVSWYQQVLGQGPQFIFQYYEKEERGRGNFPDRFSARQFPNYSSELNVNALLLGDSALYLCASSSGTGNYNGQFFGPGTRLTVL.

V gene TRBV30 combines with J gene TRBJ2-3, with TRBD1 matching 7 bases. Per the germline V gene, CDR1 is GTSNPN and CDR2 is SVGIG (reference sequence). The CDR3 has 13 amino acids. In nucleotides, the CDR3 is TGTGCAACATTCCGGGCAGGGGGAGATACGCAGTATTTT. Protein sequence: CATFRAGGDTQYF.

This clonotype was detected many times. This CDR3 reads CASSSQGGSNEQFF. The DNA for the CDR3 is TGTGCCAGCAGCTCCCAGGGGGGGAGCAATGAGCAGTTCTTC. V is TRBV5-6 and J is TRBJ2-1; perhaps D is TRBD1 or TRBD2 (7 bases each). V lost 3 bases and J 6 bases, leaving 13 bases between the germline ends. The germline V gene encodes CDR1 SGHDT and CDR2 YYEEEE. The CDR3 has 14 residues.